This TCR beta chain emerged from a study of vaccination and CD4 T cells after COVID-19. Whole-study context: Convalescents were six males and four females, two of them Hispanic.

Comments on this clonotype: The antigen remains unidentified.

The sample's treatment: approximately nine-day PBMC culture with coronavirus spike peptide pools or control peptides (ViraFEST assay). The medium had half its volume replaced with fresh IL-2 medium on days 3 and 7. Cultured CD4+ T cell DNA was sequenced using the Oncomine TCR Beta short-read assay. One entry per CDR3 protein results from TCRdb running MiXCR on the PCR reads. The sample has about 20,000 distinct CDR3 sequences; 46% are singletons. This clonotype was sampled from a human donor who had recovered from COVID-19. The sequencing used CD4+ T cells from blood, cultured in vitro, collected after SARS-CoV-2 vaccination.

The CDR3 region is CSAVGRYQETQYF. The DNA for the CDR3 is TGCAGCGCAGTGGGGCGGTACCAAGAGACCCAGTACTTC. The chain links TRBV29-1 to TRBJ2-5; a weak D match, TRBD1 (5 bases). The germline V and J ends were trimmed by 7 bases and 0 bases, with 12 bases remaining between them. Germline values: CDR1 SQVTM, CDR2 ANQGSEA. The CDR3 covers 13 residues.